The TCR beta chain under discussion was sequenced for a study of T cells in Graves' hyperthyroidism and ophthalmopathy. Regarding the study as a whole: Ophthalmopathy was model-predicted a median around seven months pre-onset.

Turning to this clonotype: Its matching antigen is unknown.

The definition of stable Graves' hyperthyroidism was no ophthalmopathy progression within 18 months. Disease duration under 2 months; hyperthyroidism patients were aged 18 to 65. Patients were excluded for uncontrolled infection, other autoimmune disease, pregnancy or lactation. Trimming removed 0 bases at V and 4 bases at J, with 10 bases between. Germline CDR1 and CDR2: LNHDA and SQIVND (reference sequence). The CDR3 extends over 15 amino acids. Template material for amplifying TCR beta CDR3 regions consisted of RNA transcripts. RT-PCR in the first round (using the HTBI primer set) targeted the TCR CDR3. From the multiplex PCR reads, TCRdb called clonotypes with MiXCR, one entry per CDR3 protein. The sample records about 400,000 distinct CDR3 sequences, under 15% being singletons.

Sequencing was performed on blood. The clonotype comes from a woman in her thirties with Graves' hyperthyroidism. The chain couples TRBV19 to TRBJ1-5; D not certain. The CDR3 sequence: CASSIEPEPNQPQHF. The CDR3 DNA sequence: TGTGCCAGTAGTATAGAGCCGGAGCCTAATCAGCCCCAGCATTTT.